This TCR beta chain was profiled in a study of identical twins. The study, taken as a whole, reports: Model-predicted out-of-frame TCR alpha sharing fell below observed values in monozygotic twins. Clonotypes of the beta chain that were abundant in cord blood carried fewer insertions (memory repertoires showed none). Weaker excess sharing between twins was seen in beta out-of-frame sequences. Diverse VJ usage suggested most zero-insertion clonotypes were not invariant T cells.

The germline V and J ends were trimmed by 5 bases and 8 bases, with 13 bases remaining between them. The germline gives CDR1 SEHNR, CDR2 FQNEAQ (reference sequence). The CDR3 runs to 13 residues. This clonotype has only a few counts. The antigen remains unidentified. TCRdb redid the calling of the 5' RACE reads with MiXCR, one entry per CDR3 protein. Of some 240,000 distinct CDR3 sequences in the sample, approximately 8.3% were seen once. Separately, the same data were catalogued under a study of yellow fever vaccine responses in identical twins.

The chain has TRBV7-9 and TRBJ1-5; the D is unclear. The sample comprised CD8+ T cells sorted from blood. This receptor was identified in a woman between 18 and 30 years old in good health. The CDR3 protein is CASSLAPPEPQHF. CDR3 DNA: TGTGCCAGCAGCCTGGCCCCCCCAGAGCCCCAGCATTTT.